This entry lists 5 T cell receptor beta chains sequenced from one sample in a study of identical twins. TCRdb fed the 5' RACE reads into MiXCR, producing one record per CDR3 protein. The table has approximately 700,000 distinct CDR3 sequences, around 6% seen once. Input material: naive T cells sorted from blood. These receptors all come from a man aged 18 to 29 in good health.

This clonotype showed up just a few times. The chain joins TRBV3-1 to TRBJ2-6; D tentatively reads TRBD1 or TRBD2 (6 bases each). CDR1 is LGHDT, CDR2 YNNKEL, per germline (reference sequence). V gave up 3 bases and J gave up 0 bases, with 21 bases separating them. CDR3 size: 20 residues. CDR3 sequence: CASSQVGAGSLSSGANVLTF. The DNA of the CDR3 is TGTGCCAGCAGCCAGGTGGGGGCGGGGTCCCTGAGCTCTGGGGCCAACGTCCTGACTTTC.

This chain joins TRBV24-1 and TRBJ2-1; D unresolved. The germline V gene has CDR1 KGHDR and CDR2 SFDVKD. Trimming took 0 bases from V and 6 from J, leaving 8 bases between them. The CDR3 extends over 14 amino acids. The DNA for the CDR3 is TGTGCCACCAGTGATTTGAGCCCTTCCAATGAGCAGTTCTTC. Protein product: CATSDLSPSNEQFF.

The chain is built from TRBV7-3 and TRBJ2-3, with 7 bases that match TRBD2. The CDR3 contains 20 residues. Germline V lookup: CDR1 SGHTA, CDR2 FQGTGA. The V gene end was trimmed by 1 base and the J gene end by 2 bases; junction bases not matched to a gene: 18. The CDR3 region has the DNA TGTGCCAGCAGCTTAATCGGCCGCGGTGTGGTAGCGGGCTCCACAGATACGCAGTATTTT. The encoded protein is CASSLIGRGVVAGSTDTQYF. The variable domain in full, completed from reference TRBV7-3 and TRBJ2-3, reads GAGVSQTPSNKVTEKGKYVELRCDPISGHTALYWYRQSLGQGPEFLIYFQGTGAADDSGLPNDRFFAVRPEGSVSTLKIQRTERGDSAVYLCASSLIGRGVVAGSTDTQYFGPGTRLTVL.

This clonotype was counted between two and nine times. V gene TRBV6-5 combines with J gene TRBJ1-5, with D perhaps matching TRBD1 (6 bases). Between the trimmed V and J ends, which lost 0 bases and 7 bases, there was a span of 10 bases. The germline gives CDR1 MNHEY, CDR2 SVGAGI. The CDR3 has 14 amino acids. CDR3: CASSYSAGAQPQHF. CDR3 nucleotide sequence: TGTGCCAGCAGTTACTCGGCAGGGGCCCAGCCCCAGCATTTT.

This clonotype was recorded many times. The genes are TRBV28 and TRBJ2-7; the match to TRBD1 covers 8 bases. Germline values: CDR1 MDHEN, CDR2 SYDVKM. J lost 6 bases, V lost 3 bases, and 10 bases had no gene match. The CDR3 has 15 residues. DNA for the CDR3: TGTGCCAGCAGTTTCCAACAGGGGGTTATCGGCGAGCAGTACTTC. Its translation is CASSFQQGVIGEQYF.